A single sample is the source of the 22 T cell receptor beta chains below, sequenced in a study of cytomegalovirus exposure and HLA in healthy donors (dated by TCRdb to 2015 to 2018). Preparation of the library involved the immunoSEQ multiplex PCR assay. The immuneACCESS repertoire file appears here via TCRdb, limited to in-frame rearrangements. These files lack a portion of the clones; in checked studies, under half of the deficit traces to unresolved V genes, and the cause of the others is not known. Here the sample has over 60,000 clones; about 96% occur a single time. Around 2.5% of the sample rests with the top ten. The specimen was PBMCs. All receptors derive from a young man in good health and CMV-seronegative.

The V call is TRBV7-2, the J call TRBJ2-2, with a tentative D call TRBD2 (6 bases). The CDR3 sequence is 14 residues long. Trimming took off 2 bases at V and 5 bases at J, with 9 bases between the two ends. From germline, CDR1 is SGHTA and CDR2 FQGNSA. The DNA for the CDR3 is TGTGCCAGCAGCTTATCCCGGGAGACCGGGGAGCTGTTTTTT. Its translation: CASSLSRETGELFF.

This chain links TRBV2 with TRBJ1-5; D remains unclear. The ends were cut back, 5 bases at V and 4 bases at J, with 15 bases in the middle. CDR1 is SNHLY and CDR2 is FYNNEI in the germline V gene. CDR3 length equals 15 residues. CDR3 region: CASSMGYGGNQPQHF. The CDR3 coding sequence is TGTGCCAGCAGTATGGGTTACGGCGGGAATCAGCCCCAGCATTTT.

This chain joins TRBV2 and TRBJ2-3; tentative D call: TRBD1 (5 bases). The V and J ends lost 6 bases and 4 bases respectively, with 5 bases between them. Germline CDR1 reads SNHLY; CDR2 reads FYNNEI. The CDR3 consists of 11 residues. CDR3 amino acids: CASRGPDTQYF. In nucleotides, the CDR3 is TGTGCCAGCAGGGGGCCAGATACGCAGTATTTT.

The chain joins TRBV18 to TRBJ1-1; D uncertain. The V and J ends lost 2 bases and 4 bases respectively, with 5 bases between them. Germline V lookup: CDR1 KGHSH, CDR2 LQKENI. CDR3 length: 12 residues. This CDR3 reads CASSPGTTEAFF. The CDR3 DNA follows: TGTGCCAGCTCACCAGGCACCACTGAAGCTTTCTTT.

The rearrangement links TRBV19 to TRBJ2-7, with D perhaps matching TRBD2 (6 bases). The CDR3 runs 15 residues. Deletions cut 6 bases from V and 0 bases from J, with 15 bases between. CDR1 and CDR2 (germline): LNHDA, SQIVND (reference sequence). DNA of the CDR3: TGTGCCAGTAGATCCGGGACTTCGTTCTCCTACGAGCAGTACTTC. Encoded protein: CASRSGTSFSYEQYF.

V and J are TRBV6-1 and TRBJ2-3; 7 nucleotides match TRBD1. The CDR3 loop spans 19 amino acids. In germline, CDR1 is MNHNS, CDR2 SASEGT. V trimming: 2 bases; J trimming: 0 bases; junction bases outside the gene matches: 14. DNA of the CDR3: TGTGCCAGCAGTGAATATCTTCCCGGGACAGCATATAGCACAGATACGCAGTATTTT. Translating it yields CASSEYLPGTAYSTDTQYF.

The chain is built from TRBV5-4 and TRBJ1-1; possibly TRBD1 for D (5 bases). Germline V gene lookup returns CDR1 SGHNT and CDR2 YYREEE (reference sequence). CDR3 length: 14 amino acids. The germline V and J ends were trimmed by 3 bases and 5 bases, with 14 bases remaining between them. In DNA, the CDR3 is TGTGCCAGCAGCTCGGGACTCGCTGGAACTGAAGCTTTCTTT. It is translated as CASSSGLAGTEAFF.

This chain's CDR3 is CAGSGQGHQPQHF. DNA for the CDR3: TGTGCCGGATCCGGACAGGGACATCAGCCCCAGCATTTT. V gene TRBV2 combines with J gene TRBJ1-5; 8 bases map to TRBD1. The J segment lost 5 bases and the V segment lost 11 bases, leaving 8 bases of the junction unmatched. Per the germline V gene, CDR1 is SNHLY and CDR2 is FYNNEI. CDR3 length: 13 residues.

The chain employs TRBV11-2 and TRBJ1-1; no reliable D call. Germline-derived CDR1 and CDR2 are SGHAT and FQNNGV. V gave up 5 bases and J gave up 3 bases, with 22 bases separating them. There are 17 residues in the CDR3. The CDR3 is CASSPISFGVQYTEAFF. The CDR3 DNA reads TGTGCCAGCAGCCCTATATCATTCGGGGTTCAGTACACTGAAGCTTTCTTT.

The V gene is TRBV6-1, the J gene TRBJ2-3, with 8 bases that match TRBD1. This CDR3 comprises 14 residues. Trimming cost V 5 bases and J 3 bases; bases outside gene matches: 4. Germline V gives CDR1 MNHNS, CDR2 SASEGT. CDR3 in amino acids: CASSIRTGTDTQYF. The CDR3 nucleotides read TGTGCCAGCAGTATTCGGACAGGGACAGATACGCAGTATTTT.

The chain's CDR3 is CASRPRDRGWQPQHF. For the CDR3, the DNA is TGTGCCAGCAGGCCTCGGGACAGGGGATGGCAGCCCCAGCATTTT. The chain employs TRBV28 and TRBJ1-5; TRBD1 matches at 10 bases. Trimming removed 6 bases from V and 7 bases from J; junction bases left unmatched: 9. The CDR3 contains 15 residues. The germline gives CDR1 MDHEN, CDR2 SYDVKM.

This rearrangement joins TRBV28 to TRBJ1-4, with D possibly matching TRBD1 (6 bases). Germline CDR1 reads MDHEN; CDR2 reads SYDVKM. The length of the CDR3 is 15 residues. V lost 2 bases and J lost 2, with 9 bases in between. The CDR3 loop reads CASSLRGTTNEKLFF. The CDR3 bases are TGTGCCAGCAGTTTAAGGGGGACGACTAATGAAAAACTGTTTTTT.

The chain is built from TRBV10-3 and TRBJ2-3, with 7 nucleotides matching TRBD1. This CDR3 contains 13 residues. Trimming removed 5 bases from V and 5 bases from J; junction bases left unmatched: 4. The V gene's germline CDR1 is ENHRY and CDR2 SYGVKD. The CDR3 is CAISPTGKDTQYF. CDR3 nucleotides: TGTGCCATCAGTCCGACAGGGAAAGATACGCAGTATTTT.

A single count supports this clone. The rearrangement uses TRBV6-5 and TRBJ2-1, with D unclear. V was cut by 6 bases and J by 6 bases, with 12 bases left in between. Germline V gives CDR1 MNHEY, CDR2 SVGAGI. The CDR3 has 13 amino acids. CDR3 DNA: TGTGCCAGCAGCCCCCAGAAATTCAATGAGCAGTTCTTC. This translates into CASSPQKFNEQFF.

J is TRBJ2-2 and V is TRBV5-1; 8 bases match TRBD1. J was trimmed by 2 bases and V by 2 bases; bases with no gene match: 11. Germline-derived CDR1 and CDR2 are SGHRS and YFSETQ. The CDR3 is 18 amino acids. Here the CDR3 reads CASSLLTGTGRNTGELFF. The CDR3 nucleotides read TGCGCCAGCAGCTTACTCACCGGGACAGGACGAAACACCGGGGAGCTGTTTTTT.

This clone was seen only a few times. This rearrangement joins TRBV4-1 to TRBJ2-2, with D possibly matching TRBD1 (6 bases). Germline-derived CDR1 and CDR2 are MGHRA and YSYEKL. The CDR3 has 14 amino acids. Trimming took 1 base from V and 3 from J, leaving 6 bases between them. CDR3 residues: CASSQAGDTGELFF. DNA of the CDR3: TGCGCCAGCAGCCAAGCAGGGGACACCGGGGAGCTGTTTTTT.

The chain carries TRBV6-5 and TRBJ1-1, with D hard to call. The CDR3 consists of 14 residues. Germline V lookup: CDR1 MNHEY, CDR2 SVGAGI. The germline V and J ends were trimmed by 4 bases and 1 base, with 10 bases remaining between them. CDR3 sequence (DNA): TGTGCCAGCAGTTCAATGCACAGGAACACTGAAGCTTTCTTT. It is translated as CASSSMHRNTEAFF.

This chain uses TRBV6-5 with TRBJ1-4, with TRBD1 as a possible D gene (5 bases). Germline-derived CDR1 and CDR2 are MNHEY and SVGAGI. CDR3 length: 14 amino acids. Trimming removed 6 bases from V and 0 bases from J, with 8 bases in between. The CDR3 DNA sequence: TGTGCCAGCAGATTGACAGCAACTAATGAAAAACTGTTTTTT. Amino acid sequence: CASRLTATNEKLFF.

A single count supports this clone. V gene TRBV6-5 combines with J gene TRBJ2-7; TRBD1 aligns across 9 bases. V lost 4 bases and J lost 2; bases outside the gene matches: 3. CDR1 MNHEY and CDR2 SVGAGI come from the germline V gene. The CDR3 has 14 residues. Here the CDR3 reads CASSFDRGTYEQYF. The CDR3 DNA sequence: TGTGCCAGCAGTTTCGACAGGGGGACCTACGAGCAGTACTTC.

The chain combines TRBV27 with TRBJ2-7; TRBD1 aligns across 8 bases. Looked up from germline, CDR1 is MNHEY and CDR2 is SMNVEV (reference sequence). CDR3 length: 14 amino acids. J lost 7 bases, V lost 0 bases, and 5 bases had no gene match. CDR3 sequence reads: CASSLSQGADEQYF. CDR3 DNA: TGTGCCAGCAGTTTATCCCAGGGGGCGGATGAGCAGTACTTC.

The V gene is TRBV13, the J gene TRBJ2-7; TRBD2 agrees at 11 bases. After removal of 0 bases from V and 7 bases from J, the junction contained 8 bases not matched to a gene. Per the germline V gene, CDR1 is PRHDT and CDR2 is FYEKMQ (reference sequence). The CDR3 extends over 16 amino acids. The CDR3 DNA reads TGTGCCAGCAGCTTAGGGGTACTAGCGGGAGCAGGGGAGCAGTACTTC. It yields the protein CASSLGVLAGAGEQYF.

The CDR3 protein is CASSVGTGDGYTF. The CDR3 DNA sequence: TGTGCCAGCAGTGTCGGGACAGGGGACGGCTACACCTTC. This chain joins TRBV25-1 and TRBJ1-2; TRBD1 agrees at 10 bases. Per the germline V gene, CDR1 is MGHDK and CDR2 is SYGVNS. The length of the CDR3 is 13 residues. V trimming: 4 bases; J trimming: 8 bases; junction bases outside the gene matches: 4.